The 3 T cell receptor beta chains reported below all come from one sample, sequenced in a study of blood T cells in healthy people across ages. PCR was performed a second time for about 7 to 11 cycles using a sample-barcoded 5' primer and a J-beta primer mix. TCRdb processed the 5' RACE reads anew with MiXCR; each CDR3 protein has one entry. The sample yields about 1.1 million distinct CDR3 sequences, about two fifths seen once. Sequenced: blood. The receptors shown here come from a man aged 18 to 29 in good health.

The chain uses TRBV7-2 and TRBJ1-1; 9 bases agree with TRBD1. This CDR3 comprises 15 residues. V dropped 3 bases and J dropped 4; count of bases not matched to a gene: 6. Germline V CDR1 and CDR2: SGHTA, FQGNSA. The DNA for the CDR3 is TGTGCCAGCAGCTTCCGACAGGGGGATAGCACTGAAGCTTTCTTT. Its protein is CASSFRQGDSTEAFF.

This clonotype turned up a few times. This chain connects TRBV4-3 to TRBJ1-1; tentatively, D is TRBD1 (5 bases). Germline V CDR1 and CDR2: LGHNA, YSLEER. This CDR3 spans 13 amino acids. The V end was cut by 1 base, the J end by 7 bases, with 10 bases between. For the CDR3, the DNA is TGCGCCAGCAGCCAAGGAGACAGTTATGAAGCTTTCTTT. This encodes CASSQGDSYEAFF.

This clonotype was observed many times. The chain has TRBV27 and TRBJ1-1; D possibly corresponds to TRBD1 (5 bases). Germline V gene lookup returns CDR1 MNHEY and CDR2 SMNVEV (reference sequence). Trimming cost V 3 bases and J 4 bases, with 12 bases left between them. The CDR3 sequence is 14 residues long. The CDR3 sequence: CASSLRGGGTEAFF. CDR3 in DNA: TGTGCCAGCAGTTTGCGGGGGGGAGGCACTGAAGCTTTCTTT.